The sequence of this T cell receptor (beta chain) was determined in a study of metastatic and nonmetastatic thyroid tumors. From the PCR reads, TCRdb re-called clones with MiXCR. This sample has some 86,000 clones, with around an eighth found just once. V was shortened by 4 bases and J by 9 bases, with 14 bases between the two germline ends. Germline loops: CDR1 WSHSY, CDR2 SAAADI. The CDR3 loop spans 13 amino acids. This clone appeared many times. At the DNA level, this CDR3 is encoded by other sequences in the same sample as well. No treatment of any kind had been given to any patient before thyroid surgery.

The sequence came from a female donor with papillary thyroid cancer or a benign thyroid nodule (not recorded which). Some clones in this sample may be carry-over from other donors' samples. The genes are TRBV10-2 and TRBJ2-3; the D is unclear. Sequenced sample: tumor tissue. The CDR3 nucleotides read TGCGCCAGCAGTGGGGTAGCAATGGAGACGCAGTATTTT. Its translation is CASSGVAMETQYF.